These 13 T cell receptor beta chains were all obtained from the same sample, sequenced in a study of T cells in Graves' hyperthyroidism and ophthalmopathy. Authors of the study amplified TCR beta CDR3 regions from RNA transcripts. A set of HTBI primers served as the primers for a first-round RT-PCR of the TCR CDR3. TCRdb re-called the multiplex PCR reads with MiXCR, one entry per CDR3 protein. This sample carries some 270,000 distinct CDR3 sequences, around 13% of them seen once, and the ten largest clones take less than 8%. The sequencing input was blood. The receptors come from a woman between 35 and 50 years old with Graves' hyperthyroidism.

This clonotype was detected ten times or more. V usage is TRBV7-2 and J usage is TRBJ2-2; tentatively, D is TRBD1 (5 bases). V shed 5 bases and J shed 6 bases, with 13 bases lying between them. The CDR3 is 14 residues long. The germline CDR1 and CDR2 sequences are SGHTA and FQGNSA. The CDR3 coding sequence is TGTGCCAGCAGCCTCTCACAGGTCCCCGGGGAGCTGTTTTTT. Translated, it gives CASSLSQVPGELFF.

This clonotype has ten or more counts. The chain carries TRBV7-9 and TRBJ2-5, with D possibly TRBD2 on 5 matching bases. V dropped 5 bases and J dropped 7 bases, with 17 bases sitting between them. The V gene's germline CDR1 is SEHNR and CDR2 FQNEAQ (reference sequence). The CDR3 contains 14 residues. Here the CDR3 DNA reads TGTGCCAGCAGCCTACCGGAGGCCCCCGGGACCCAGTACTTC. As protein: CASSLPEAPGTQYF.

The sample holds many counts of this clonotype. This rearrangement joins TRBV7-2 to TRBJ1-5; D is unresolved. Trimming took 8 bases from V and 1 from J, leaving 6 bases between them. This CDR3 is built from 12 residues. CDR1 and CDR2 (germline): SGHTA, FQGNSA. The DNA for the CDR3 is TGTGCCAGCGGACGGAGCAATCAGCCCCAGCATTTT. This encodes CASGRSNQPQHF. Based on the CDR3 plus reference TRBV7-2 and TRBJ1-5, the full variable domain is GAGVSQSPSNKVTEKGKDVELRCDPISGHTALYWYRQSLGQGLEFLIYFQGNSAPDKSGLPSDRFSAERTGGSVSTLTIQRTQQEDSAVYLCASGRSNQPQHFGDGTRLSIL.

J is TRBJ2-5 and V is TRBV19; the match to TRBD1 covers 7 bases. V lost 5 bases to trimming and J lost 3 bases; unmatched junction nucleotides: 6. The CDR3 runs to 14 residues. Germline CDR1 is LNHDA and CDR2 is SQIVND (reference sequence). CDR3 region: CASSAWTGKETQYF. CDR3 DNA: TGTGCCAGTAGTGCCTGGACAGGAAAAGAGACCCAGTACTTC.

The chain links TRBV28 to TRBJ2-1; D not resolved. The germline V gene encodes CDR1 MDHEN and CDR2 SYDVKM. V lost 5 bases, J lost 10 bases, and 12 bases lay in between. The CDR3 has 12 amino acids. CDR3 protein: CASSPNTREQFF. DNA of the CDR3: TGTGCCAGCAGTCCCAATACTCGGGAGCAGTTCTTC.

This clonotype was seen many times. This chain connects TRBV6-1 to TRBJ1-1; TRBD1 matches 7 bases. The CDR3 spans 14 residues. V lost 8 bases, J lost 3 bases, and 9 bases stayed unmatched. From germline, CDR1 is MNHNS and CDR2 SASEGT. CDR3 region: CASWTGTAYTEAFF. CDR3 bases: TGTGCCAGCTGGACGGGGACAGCATACACTGAAGCTTTCTTT.

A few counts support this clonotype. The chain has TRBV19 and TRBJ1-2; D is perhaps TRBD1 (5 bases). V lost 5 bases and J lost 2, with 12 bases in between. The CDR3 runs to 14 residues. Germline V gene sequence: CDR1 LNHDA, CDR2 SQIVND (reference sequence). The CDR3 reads CASSASGPNYGYTF. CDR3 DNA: TGTGCCAGTAGTGCATCAGGGCCCAACTATGGCTACACCTTC.

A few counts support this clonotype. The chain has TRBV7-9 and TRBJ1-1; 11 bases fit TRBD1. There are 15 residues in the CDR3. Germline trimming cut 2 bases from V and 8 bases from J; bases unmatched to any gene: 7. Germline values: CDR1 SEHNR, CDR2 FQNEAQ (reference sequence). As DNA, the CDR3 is TGTGCCAGCAGCTTACCGGACAGGGGGCGAATCGAAGCTTTCTTT. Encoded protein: CASSLPDRGRIEAFF.

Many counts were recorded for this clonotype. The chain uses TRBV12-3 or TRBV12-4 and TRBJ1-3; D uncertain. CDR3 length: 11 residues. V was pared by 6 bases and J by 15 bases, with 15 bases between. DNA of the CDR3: TGTGCCAGCAGCCCTCCCGCGATTGGATATTTT. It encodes CASSPPAIGYF.

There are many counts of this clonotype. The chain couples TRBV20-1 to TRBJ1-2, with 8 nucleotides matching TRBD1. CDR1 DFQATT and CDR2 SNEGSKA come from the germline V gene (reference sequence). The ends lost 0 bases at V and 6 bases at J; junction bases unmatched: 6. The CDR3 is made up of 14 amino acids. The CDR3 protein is CSAREQGARDGYTF. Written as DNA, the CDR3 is TGCAGTGCTAGAGAGCAGGGGGCACGGGATGGCTACACCTTC.

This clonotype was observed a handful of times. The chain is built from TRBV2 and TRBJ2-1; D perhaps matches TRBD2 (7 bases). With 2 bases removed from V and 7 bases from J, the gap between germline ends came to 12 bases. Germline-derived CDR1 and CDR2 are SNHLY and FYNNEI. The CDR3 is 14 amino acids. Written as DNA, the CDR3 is TGTGCCAGCAGTGAAAGGGGGGGGGGGAATGAGCAGTTCTTC. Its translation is CASSERGGGNEQFF.

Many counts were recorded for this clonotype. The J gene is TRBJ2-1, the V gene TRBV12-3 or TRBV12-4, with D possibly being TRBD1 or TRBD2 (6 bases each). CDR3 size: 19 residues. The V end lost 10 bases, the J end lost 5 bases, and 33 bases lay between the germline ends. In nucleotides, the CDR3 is TGTGCCATCCTCTCTTCCGCCTTTTGGGGGGCAAGACTAAACAATGAGCAGTTCTTC. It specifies CAILSSAFWGARLNNEQFF.

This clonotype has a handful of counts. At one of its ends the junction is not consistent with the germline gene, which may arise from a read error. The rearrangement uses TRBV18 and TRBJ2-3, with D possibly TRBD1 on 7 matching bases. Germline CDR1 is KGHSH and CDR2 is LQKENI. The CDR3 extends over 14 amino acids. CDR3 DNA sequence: TGTGCCAGCTCACCTCAGGGGGGCACAAATACGCAGTATTTT. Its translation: CASSPQGGTNTQYF.